The clone carrying this T cell receptor (beta chain) was detected only a few times. Per the study methods: Estimation of nucleated cell counts relied on the amplification of reference gene primers. Assay used: immunoSEQ multiplex PCR; TCRdb lists only in-frame clones, some missing. D and trimming were read from the DNA, whereas the V and J calls and clone size are those reported in that table. In the table there are around 200,000 clones, over 80% of which are singletons. Patients in Seattle were enrolled during active infection, then followed longitudinally. This entry is derived from a study of blood T cell repertoires in COVID-19. As for the study in general: The United States, Italy and Spain were the sources of the acute and convalescent COVID-19 samples. T cells, B-cell-depleted T cells, or PBMCs supplied cDNA or gDNA.

Trimming took 5 bases from V and 7 from J; bases not matched to a gene: 12. The CDR3 has 17 amino acids. CDR1 is SGHRS, CDR2 YFSETQ, per germline. This receptor was taken from a woman aged 40-49 years with COVID-19, enrolled during active disease. Sequences were obtained from peripheral blood. The V gene is TRBV5-1, the J gene TRBJ1-6; 10 bases fit TRBD1. DNA of the CDR3: TGCGCCAGCAGTCATGGAGGGGACAGGGGACTCAATTCACCCCTCCACTTT. This translates into CASSHGGDRGLNSPLHF.